The 15 T cell receptor beta chains presented below share a single source sample, sequenced in a study of control samples from healthy donors and cancer patients. Sequenced by immunoSEQ multiplex PCR; TCRdb stores in-frame clones only, minus some. This table has roughly 120,000 clones, more than 70% appearing once. Material for sequencing was blood. The receptor source for this set is a man aged 50 to 60 in good health.

The chain combines TRBV7-3 with TRBJ2-2; D is unresolved. CDR3 size: 15 residues. The V end was cut by 1 base, the J end by 0 bases, with 6 bases between. Germline loops: CDR1 SGHTA, CDR2 FQGTGA. CDR3 region: CASSLIPTNTGELFF. CDR3 DNA: TGTGCCAGCAGCTTAATCCCGACGAACACCGGGGAGCTGTTTTTT.

The chain employs TRBV5-1 and TRBJ2-7; the match to TRBD1 covers 7 bases. Germline V gene sequence: CDR1 SGHRS, CDR2 YFSETQ. Unmatched junction bases numbered 5, after V lost 0 bases and J lost 2 bases. CDR3 length: 15 residues. The CDR3 nucleotides are TGCGCCAGCAGCTTGGGTGGGACAGCGGCCTACGAGCAGTACTTC. Translating gives CASSLGGTAAYEQYF. The complete variable domain, with remaining parts taken from reference TRBV5-1 and TRBJ2-7, reads KAGVTQTPRYLIKTRGQQVTLSCSPISGHRSVSWYQQTPGQGLQFLFEYFSETQRNKGNFPGRFSGRQFSNSRSEMNVSTLELGDSALYLCASSLGGTAAYEQYFGPGTRLTVT.

This chain connects TRBV5-6 to TRBJ1-5, with D unclear. V was shortened by 4 bases and J by 6 bases, with 11 bases between the two germline ends. The CDR3 extends over 13 amino acids. Germline-derived CDR1 and CDR2 are SGHDT and YYEEEE. The CDR3 spells CASSDGRRQPQHF. DNA for the CDR3: TGTGCCAGCAGCGACGGCAGGCGTCAGCCCCAGCATTTT.

The J gene is TRBJ1-1, the V gene TRBV6-5, with TRBD1 as a possible D gene (6 bases). The germline CDR1 and CDR2 sequences are MNHEY and SVGAGI. V dropped 5 bases and J dropped 7 bases, with 14 bases sitting between them. The CDR3 is 13 residues long. Here the CDR3 DNA reads TGTGCCAGCAGTCCCAGGGGCCGAATTGAAGCTTTCTTT. This encodes CASSPRGRIEAFF.

CDR3 protein: CASSAQGHQYNEQFF. Here the CDR3 DNA reads TGTGCCAGCAGCGCACAGGGACACCAGTACAATGAGCAGTTCTTC. V gene TRBV11-3 combines with J gene TRBJ2-1; D perhaps matches TRBD1 (6 bases). Trimming cost V 5 bases and J 4 bases, with 15 bases left between them. CDR3 length: 15 amino acids. Germline V CDR1 and CDR2: SGHNT, YENEEA.

This rearrangement joins TRBV10-2 to TRBJ2-3; 7 bases agree with TRBD2. The CDR3 runs to 16 residues. J lost 0 bases, V lost 1 base, and 4 bases had no gene match. CDR1 is WSHSY and CDR2 is SAAADI in the germline V gene. The CDR3 sequence: CASSELLAVSTDTQYF. Here the CDR3 DNA reads TGCGCCAGCAGTGAGTTGCTAGCGGTTAGCACAGATACGCAGTATTTT.

The rearrangement uses TRBV9 and TRBJ1-1, with a tentative D call TRBD1 (5 bases). Per germline, CDR1 SGDLS and CDR2 YYNGEE. V was clipped by 0 bases and J by 7 bases, with 10 bases between them. The CDR3 sequence is 13 residues long. CDR3 sequence (DNA): TGTGCCAGCAGCGTAGGAAAGGACAATGAAGCTTTCTTT. The encoded protein is CASSVGKDNEAFF.

This rearrangement joins TRBV7-2 to TRBJ1-2; tentative D call: TRBD1 (6 bases). V was cut by 5 bases and J by 4 bases, with 11 bases left in between. CDR3 length: 13 amino acids. Germline CDR1 is SGHTA and CDR2 is FQGNSA. The CDR3 DNA sequence: TGTGCCAGCAGCGGGAGACAGGTCTATGGCTACACCTTC. Amino acid sequence: CASSGRQVYGYTF.

This chain joins TRBV29-1 and TRBJ1-1; 11 nucleotides agree with TRBD1. The CDR3 length is 13 residues. CDR1 is SQVTM and CDR2 is ANQGSEA in the germline V gene. J gave up 4 bases and V 7 bases, and 5 bases lay outside the gene matches. CDR3 in amino acids: CSGGQGAFTEAFF. In DNA form, the CDR3 reads TGCAGCGGCGGACAGGGGGCCTTCACTGAAGCTTTCTTT. Full variable domain (outside the CDR3, taken from reference TRBV29-1 and TRBJ1-1): SAVISQKPSRDICQRGTSLTIQCQVDSQVTMMFWYRQQPGQSLTLIATANQGSEATYESGFVIDKFPISRPNLTFSTLTVSNMSPEDSSIYLCSGGQGAFTEAFFGQGTRLTVV.

V and J are TRBV4-1 and TRBJ1-1; D unresolved. V was clipped by 6 bases and J by 1 base, with 15 bases between them. The CDR3 is 15 residues long. CDR1 and CDR2 (germline): MGHRA, YSYEKL. This chain's CDR3 is CASRSGPLANTEAFF. In DNA, the CDR3 is TGCGCCAGCAGATCTGGACCGCTAGCGAACACTGAAGCTTTCTTT.

The chain recombines TRBV28 with TRBJ1-2; D ambiguous. Germline V gene lookup returns CDR1 MDHEN and CDR2 SYDVKM. The CDR3 loop spans 13 amino acids. The ends were cut back, 5 bases at V and 2 bases at J, with 9 bases in the middle. The chain's CDR3 is CASSNAGNYGYTF. DNA of the CDR3: TGTGCCAGCAGTAACGCCGGCAACTATGGCTACACCTTC.

This chain links TRBV18 with TRBJ2-3; the match to TRBD1 covers 12 bases. The CDR3 totals 15 residues. CDR1 is KGHSH, CDR2 LQKENI, per germline. Germline trimming cut 6 bases from V and 5 bases from J; bases unmatched to any gene: 6. The CDR3 is CASSQGTGGKDTQYF. As DNA, the CDR3 is TGTGCCAGCTCCCAGGGGACAGGGGGCAAAGATACGCAGTATTTT.

This clone was detected once. This chain connects TRBV7-8 to TRBJ2-5; weak D call: TRBD1 (6 bases). The germline gives CDR1 SGHVS, CDR2 FQNEAQ. The CDR3 sequence is 16 residues long. V was trimmed by 3 bases and J by 5 bases, leaving 19 bases between them. In DNA form, the CDR3 reads TGTGCCAGCAGCTTTTACCGGGACACACTGCGGGAGACCCAGTACTTC. This translates into CASSFYRDTLRETQYF.

The chain recombines TRBV6-2 or TRBV6-3 with TRBJ1-1; D perhaps matches TRBD1 (5 bases). V was cut by 2 bases and J by 5 bases, with 6 bases left in between. The CDR3 loop spans 12 amino acids. Germline V gene data show CDR1 as MNHEY and CDR2 as SVGEGT. CDR3 amino acids: CASSYGATEAFF. The CDR3 DNA is TGTGCCAGCAGTTACGGGGCTACTGAAGCTTTCTTT.

The V gene is TRBV7-9, the J gene TRBJ2-2; D is undetermined. This CDR3 is 15 amino acids long. Trimming took off 5 bases at V and 1 base at J, with 11 bases between the two ends. Germline CDR1 and CDR2: SEHNR and FQNEAQ (reference sequence). The DNA of the CDR3 is TGTGCCAGCAGCAACCGGGCCTTGAACACCGGGGAGCTGTTTTTT. Its translation is CASSNRALNTGELFF.